Below are 28 T cell receptor beta chains sequenced from a single sample in a study of blood T cell repertoires in COVID-19. The table came from immunoSEQ multiplex PCR; TCRdb's copy has only in-frame clones and leaves some out. The data hold 150,000 to 200,000 clones, with 83% observed a single time. The sequenced sample was PBMCs or T cells enriched from blood (not recorded which). The receptor source for this set is a woman aged 50 to 60 who had recovered from COVID-19.

The chain is built from TRBV18 and TRBJ2-7; 10 bases are shared with TRBD1. Trimming at V came to 3 bases and at J to 2 bases, leaving 4 bases not matched to a gene. In germline, CDR1 is KGHSH, CDR2 LQKENI. This CDR3 comprises 15 residues. CDR3 amino acids: CASSPFGTGAYEQYV. The CDR3 coding sequence is TGTGCCAGCTCACCTTTTGGGACAGGGGCCTACGAGCAGTACGTC.

The gene calls are TRBV6-5 and TRBJ1-1; 10 bases line up with TRBD1. The CDR3 covers 14 residues. Germline trimming cut 6 bases from V and 3 bases from J; bases unmatched to any gene: 4. Germline CDR1 reads MNHEY; CDR2 reads SVGAGI. The chain's CDR3 is CASSRQGAYTEAFF. CDR3 nucleotides: TGTGCCAGCAGCCGACAGGGGGCGTACACTGAAGCTTTCTTT.

This chain uses TRBV29-1 with TRBJ1-2, with 11 bases that match TRBD1. The ends lost 6 bases at V and 4 bases at J; junction bases unmatched: 7. The CDR3 has 14 residues. Germline CDR1 SQVTM, CDR2 ANQGSEA. The chain's CDR3 is CSVFGTGGSYGYTF. CDR3 nucleotide sequence: TGCAGCGTATTCGGGACAGGGGGGAGCTATGGCTACACCTTC.

The chain has TRBV3-1 (or the pseudogene TRBV3-2) and TRBJ2-3; no reliable D call. The V end lost 4 bases, the J end lost 4 bases, and 3 bases lay between the germline ends. The germline gives CDR1 LGHDT, CDR2 YNNKEL (reference sequence). CDR3 length: 11 amino acids. The CDR3 coding sequence is TGTGCCAGCAGCCTAGCAGATACGCAGTATTTT. It codes for CASSLADTQYF.

CDR3: CASSFDMGLAGTPRDEQFF. CDR3 DNA sequence: TGTGCCAGCAGCTTCGATATGGGACTAGCGGGGACTCCCCGGGATGAGCAGTTCTTC. This chain uses TRBV7-8 with TRBJ2-1; TRBD2 agrees at 13 bases. Trimming took 3 bases from V and 8 from J; bases not matched to a gene: 16. Germline CDR1 SGHVS, CDR2 FQNEAQ. The CDR3 is made up of 19 amino acids.

The sample holds a few counts of this clone. V usage is TRBV6-6 and J usage is TRBJ1-2; D is possibly TRBD1 (6 bases). Germline-derived CDR1 and CDR2 are MNHNY and SVGAGI (reference sequence). The CDR3 covers 12 residues. Trimming pared 2 bases from V and 8 bases from J, leaving 9 bases between. CDR3 residues: CASSYPGDGYTF. The CDR3 DNA follows: TGTGCCAGCAGTTACCCAGGGGACGGCTACACCTTC.

V usage is TRBV10-1 and J usage is TRBJ2-7; D might be TRBD2 (6 bases). V gave up 6 bases and J gave up 4 bases, with 28 bases separating them. This CDR3 comprises 18 residues. In germline, CDR1 is WNHNN, CDR2 SYGVQD (reference sequence). The DNA of the CDR3 is TGCGCCAGCAGGAGAGAAGGGAGACTAGATGGGGAACGGTACGAGCAGTACGTC. The encoded protein is CASRREGRLDGERYEQYV.

The chain employs TRBV7-2 and TRBJ2-1, with D possibly TRBD1 on 6 matching bases. The CDR3 loop spans 15 amino acids. The germline V gene encodes CDR1 SGHTA and CDR2 FQGNSA. Trimming shortened V by 1 base and J by 2 bases, and 9 bases separated the two germline ends. Here the CDR3 DNA reads TGTGCCAGCAGCTTAGGTGGACAGCCCTACAATGAGCAGTTCTTC. Translating gives CASSLGGQPYNEQFF.

The chain employs TRBV19 and TRBJ2-2; D not certain. The germline V gene encodes CDR1 LNHDA and CDR2 SQIVND (reference sequence). The CDR3 has 13 amino acids. Deletions cut 3 bases from V and 8 bases from J, with 10 bases between. The CDR3 sequence: CASSMMITGELFF. DNA of the CDR3: TGTGCCAGTAGTATGATGATCACAGGGGAGCTGTTTTTT.

This clone was counted between two and nine times. This sequence joins TRBV10-1 and TRBJ1-1, with D tentatively TRBD1 (5 bases). V lost 0 bases and J lost 3, with 8 bases in between. The germline gives CDR1 WNHNN, CDR2 SYGVQD (reference sequence). CDR3 length equals 14 residues. The CDR3 region has the DNA TGCGCCAGCAGTGAGTCGCGACAGTACACTGAAGCTTTCTTT. Translated, it gives CASSESRQYTEAFF.

The gene calls are TRBV27 and TRBJ1-6; D perhaps matches TRBD1 (5 bases). CDR1 MNHEY and CDR2 SMNVEV come from the germline V gene (reference sequence). Trimming left V 7 bases short and J 6 bases short, with 16 bases between. This CDR3 is built from 15 residues. The CDR3 is CASTPSPQGNSPLHF. The CDR3 DNA reads as TGTGCCAGCACCCCCTCCCCCCAGGGTAATTCACCCCTCCACTTT.

The rearrangement links TRBV28 to TRBJ1-1; no reliable D call. The CDR3 covers 16 residues. CDR1 and CDR2 from the germline V gene are MDHEN and SYDVKM. With 6 bases removed from V and 6 bases from J, the gap between germline ends came to 23 bases. CDR3 in amino acids: CASRVYGEGGVAEAFF. CDR3 sequence (DNA): TGTGCCAGCAGGGTTTATGGGGAGGGCGGAGTCGCTGAAGCTTTCTTT.

This chain joins TRBV23-1 and TRBJ1-5, with 10 bases aligning to TRBD1. TRBV23-1 falls under the ORF class, with uncertain function. V lost 8 bases to trimming and J lost 6 bases; unmatched junction nucleotides: 7. The CDR3 covers 14 residues. The DNA of the CDR3 is TGCGCCAGCTACGGACAGGGGGATGGTCAGCCCCAGCATTTT. Residues: CASYGQGDGQPQHF.

This chain joins TRBV28 and TRBJ2-7, with a possible D match to TRBD1 (6 bases). V was pared by 6 bases and J by 2 bases, with 8 bases between. The germline V gene encodes CDR1 MDHEN and CDR2 SYDVKM. CDR3 length: 12 residues. CDR3 in amino acids: CASRNRAYEQYV. As DNA, the CDR3 is TGTGCCAGCAGGAACAGGGCCTACGAGCAGTACGTC.

V usage is TRBV11-3 and J usage is TRBJ1-6; no reliable D call. Germline values: CDR1 SGHNT, CDR2 YENEEA. The V end was cut by 0 bases, the J end by 7 bases, with 10 bases between. This CDR3 is 15 amino acids long. For the CDR3, the DNA is TGTGCCAGCAGCTTAGACGAGGGCACGAATTCACCCCTCCACTTT. This encodes CASSLDEGTNSPLHF.

The rearrangement joins TRBV7-2 to TRBJ1-5; no definite D call. V shed 3 bases and J shed 2 bases, with 14 bases lying between them. Germline lookup yields CDR1 SGHTA and CDR2 FQGNSA. The CDR3 loop spans 16 amino acids. CDR3 sequence: CASSFGGSPGNQPQHF. CDR3 DNA sequence: TGTGCCAGCAGCTTCGGCGGATCACCCGGCAATCAGCCCCAGCATTTT.

This rearrangement joins TRBV11-3 to TRBJ1-2; D gene uncertain. CDR3 length equals 12 residues. V lost 1 base and J 6 bases, leaving 6 bases between the germline ends. Germline V gene data show CDR1 as SGHNT and CDR2 as YENEEA. As DNA, the CDR3 is TGTGCCAGCAGCTTAGCTGGAGATGGCTACACCTTC. Residues: CASSLAGDGYTF.

The rearrangement links TRBV2 to TRBJ2-7, with 11 bases lining up with TRBD1. Germline lookup yields CDR1 SNHLY and CDR2 FYNNEI. The CDR3 totals 12 residues. The V gene end was trimmed by 8 bases and the J gene end by 7 bases; junction bases not matched to a gene: 4. As DNA, the CDR3 is TGTGCCAGCGGACAGGGGGCGGGAGAGCAGTACGTC. Protein sequence: CASGQGAGEQYV.

There are a few counts of this clone. V is TRBV27 and J is TRBJ1-2; 9 bases are a match to TRBD1. CDR3 length equals 14 residues. Germline CDR1 is MNHEY and CDR2 is SMNVEV (reference sequence). V shed 6 bases, J shed 7 bases, and the junction held 9 bases outside the gene matches. This chain's CDR3 is CASRGTGRKGGYTF. CDR3 DNA: TGTGCCAGCAGGGGGACAGGGCGGAAAGGTGGCTACACCTTC.

The chain has TRBV27 and TRBJ1-1, with TRBD1 as a possible D gene (5 bases). V gave up 7 bases and J gave up 7 bases, with 13 bases separating them. The CDR3 runs to 12 residues. In germline, CDR1 is MNHEY, CDR2 SMNVEV (reference sequence). CDR3 DNA sequence: TGTGCCAGCAAGATCGGGGGGATTGAAGCTTTCTTT. Encoded protein: CASKIGGIEAFF.

V and J are TRBV5-1 and TRBJ2-1, with 7 bases aligning to TRBD1. V lost 1 base to trimming and J lost 2 bases; unmatched junction nucleotides: 3. The CDR3 extends over 15 amino acids. Germline V lookup: CDR1 SGHRS, CDR2 YFSETQ. The CDR3 protein is CASSLSGTAYNEQFF. The DNA for the CDR3 is TGCGCCAGCAGCTTGTCTGGGACAGCCTACAATGAGCAGTTCTTC.

The chain combines TRBV29-1 with TRBJ1-2, with 7 nucleotides matching TRBD1. V shed 3 bases, J shed 8 bases, and the junction held 6 bases outside the gene matches. CDR3 length: 12 amino acids. The V gene's germline CDR1 is SQVTM and CDR2 ANQGSEA. CDR3 sequence reads: CSVEGDREGYTF. The CDR3 region has the DNA TGCAGCGTTGAGGGGGACAGAGAAGGCTACACCTTC.

The chain couples TRBV2 to TRBJ2-7; D may be TRBD1 (6 bases). Looked up from germline, CDR1 is SNHLY and CDR2 is FYNNEI. V shed 7 bases and J shed 3 bases, with 25 bases lying between them. The CDR3 totals 17 residues. The CDR3 loop is CASTLGQGPPRDYEQYV. Here the CDR3 DNA reads TGTGCCAGCACCCTGGGGCAGGGGCCGCCCCGAGACTACGAGCAGTACGTC.

The genes are TRBV11-1 and TRBJ1-1; maybe TRBD1 (6 bases). The V and J ends lost 3 bases and 6 bases respectively, with 8 bases between them. There are 12 residues in the CDR3. The germline CDR1 and CDR2 sequences are SGHAT and FQDESV (reference sequence). In DNA form, the CDR3 reads TGTGCCAGCAGCTTCCGACAGGCTGAAGCTTTCTTT. Its protein product is CASSFRQAEAFF. The full variable domain, rest sourced from reference TRBV11-1 and TRBJ1-1, is EAEVAQSPRYKITEKSQAVAFWCDPISGHATLYWYRQILGQGPELLVQFQDESVVDDSQLPKDRFSAERLKGVDSTLKIQPAELGDSAMYLCASSFRQAEAFFGQGTRLTVV.

The chain carries TRBV28 and TRBJ2-1, with 12 bases aligning to TRBD1. This CDR3 has 15 amino acids. After removal of 6 bases from V and 7 bases from J, the junction contained 7 bases not matched to a gene. Germline CDR1 and CDR2: MDHEN and SYDVKM. The CDR3 region is CASRFAGQGANEQFF. The CDR3 DNA follows: TGTGCCAGCAGATTCGCGGGACAGGGGGCAAATGAGCAGTTCTTC.

The rearrangement links TRBV18 to TRBJ1-2; D not resolved. Germline CDR1 and CDR2: KGHSH and LQKENI. Trimming stripped 2 bases from V and 3 bases from J, with 7 bases between. The CDR3 totals 13 residues. In nucleotides, the CDR3 is TGTGCCAGCTCACCAGGCAGCGACTATGGCTACACCTTC. This sequence encodes CASSPGSDYGYTF.

This chain links TRBV2 with TRBJ1-4, with TRBD1 matching 9 bases. The CDR3 runs to 17 residues. J was trimmed by 0 bases and V by 8 bases; bases with no gene match: 10. CDR1 is SNHLY and CDR2 is FYNNEI in the germline V gene. The DNA of the CDR3 is TGTGCCAGCGGACAGGGGAAAAAGGGAACAACTAATGAAAAACTGTTTTTT. Translation gives CASGQGKKGTTNEKLFF.

The V and J genes are TRBV11-2 and TRBJ2-2; 7 bases align to TRBD2. Unmatched junction bases numbered 5, after V lost 0 bases and J lost 4 bases. The germline gives CDR1 SGHAT, CDR2 FQNNGV. The CDR3 consists of 16 residues. For the CDR3, the DNA is TGTGCCAGCAGCTTAGATCTGGGAGGGTTCACCGGGGAGCTGTTTTTT. Residues: CASSLDLGGFTGELFF. Filled out from reference TRBV11-2 and TRBJ2-2, the complete variable domain reads EAGVAQSPRYKIIEKRQSVAFWCNPISGHATLYWYQQILGQGPKLLIQFQNNGVVDDSQLPKDRFSAERLKGVDSTLKIQPAKLEDSAVYLCASSLDLGGFTGELFFGEGSRLTVL.